The source of this T cell receptor beta chain is a study of cytomegalovirus exposure and HLA in healthy donors. Study findings and constraints: Later work found most CMV-associated TCR beta chains apparently HLA-restricted. Overall, approximately 150 TCR beta chains were annotated as cytomegalovirus-associated. The HLA-A and HLA-B alleles of most subjects were reportedly predicted accurately from TCR beta sequences. Per a prior analysis, the majority of TCR beta V segments were productive roughly 87% or roughly 30% of the time.

V was cut by 3 bases and J by 0 bases, with 11 bases left in between. The CDR3 has 15 residues. Germline loops: CDR1 SGHRS, CDR2 YFSETQ. The PCR had 60 Vbeta and 13 Jbeta primers. Repertoires were generated with immunoSEQ multiplex PCR, while TCRdb's copy carries only in-frame clones and drops some. This sample carries 75,000 to 90,000 clones, more than 65% of them seen once, and the ten largest clones take roughly 11%. Notes on this clone: The antigen is not known.

The sequence came from a woman between 40 and 50 years old in good health and CMV-seropositive. The sample taken for sequencing was PBMCs. The chain recombines TRBV5-1 with TRBJ2-3; weak D call: TRBD1 (7 bases). In nucleotides, the CDR3 is TGCGCCAGCAGCTCACAGGGGAGGAGCACAGATACGCAGTATTTT. This encodes CASSSQGRSTDTQYF. The full variable domain, rest sourced from reference TRBV5-1 and TRBJ2-3, is KAGVTQTPRYLIKTRGQQVTLSCSPISGHRSVSWYQQTPGQGLQFLFEYFSETQRNKGNFPGRFSGRQFSNSRSEMNVSTLELGDSALYLCASSSQGRSTDTQYFGPGTRLTVL.